Sequencing of this TCR delta chain was carried out in a study of gamma-delta chains in newborns, infants, children. Across the whole study: Innate gammadelta T cells reportedly expand polyclonally right after birth, driven by microbial exposure, per the title.

Trimming took 0 bases from V and 0 from J; bases not matched to a gene: 13. Germline assignment: CDR1 GEAIGNYY and CDR2 EKD. This CDR3 contains 19 residues. TCRdb reprocessed the reads through CATT. The sample carries under 13,000 delta-chain clones, less than 4.5% recorded once. This clone was observed a handful of times. The chain combines TRDV2 with TRDJ1; 9 nucleotides align to TRDD3. The sequencing input was blood. The sequence was obtained from a child who was a newborn, infant or young child, either healthy, febrile or measles-vaccinated (not recorded which). In nucleotides, the CDR3 is TGTGCCTGTGACACCCTAGGTACTGGGGGACTTCCGTACACCGATAAACTCATCTTT. As protein: CACDTLGTGGLPYTDKLIF.